This entry features one T cell receptor beta chain sequence. The V and J ends lost 3 bases and 5 bases respectively, with 10 bases between them. CDR3 length: 14 residues. Germline-derived CDR1 and CDR2 are SGHTA and FQGNSA. The data derive from a study of T-cell reconstitution after alpha-beta-depleted transplantation in children. Using unique molecular identifiers, the investigators prepared the TCRbeta library. TCRdb reprocessed the PCR reads with MiXCR, giving one entry per CDR3 protein. The sample includes around 380,000 distinct CDR3 sequences, 11% of them seen just once. The TCR sequence derives from a human donor who donated a stem cell graft to a child with acute myeloid leukemia. The material sequenced was PBMCs from the stem cell graft donor, taken from the stem cell graft. This chain uses TRBV7-2 with TRBJ2-2; no clear D. As DNA, the CDR3 is TGTGCCAGCAGCTTCCAATGGGGTACCGGGGAGCTGTTTTTT. Encoded protein: CASSFQWGTGELFF. Filled out from reference TRBV7-2 and TRBJ2-2, the complete variable domain reads GAGVSQSPSNKVTEKGKDVELRCDPISGHTALYWYRQSLGQGLEFLIYFQGNSAPDKSGLPSDRFSAERTGGSVSTLTIQRTQQEDSAVYLCASSFQWGTGELFFGEGSRLTVL.